This TCR beta chain came from a study of T cells in Graves' hyperthyroidism and ophthalmopathy. Whole-study findings and limits: Stable hyperthyroidism was told apart from ophthalmopathy by a model built on 13 V-J features. The majority of expanded thyroid clonotypes above 0.001 also appeared in blood.

Trimming pared 6 bases from V and 8 bases from J, leaving 23 bases between. This CDR3 is built from 15 residues. The germline gives CDR1 DFQATT, CDR2 SNEGSKA (reference sequence). PBMCs came from 9 to 10 ml fresh peripheral blood. Amplification targeted TCR beta CDR3 regions from RNA transcripts. The HTBI primer set drove a first-round RT-PCR of the TCR CDR3. In TCRdb, the multiplex PCR reads were re-called with MiXCR into one record per CDR3 protein. The sample yields about 380,000 distinct CDR3 sequences, about 14% seen once. In its sample, this clonotype was seen a few times. Its specificity is unknown.

The chain is built from TRBV20-1 and TRBJ2-1, with a possible D match to TRBD2 (6 bases). The origin of this receptor is a woman in her sixties or seventies with Graves' hyperthyroidism. The sequenced sample consisted of blood. CDR3 protein: CSALNPVSAGDEQFF. The CDR3 bases are TGCAGTGCCCTAAACCCGGTATCAGCGGGCGATGAGCAGTTCTTC.